This paragraph reports one T cell receptor (beta chain). The antigen remains unidentified. This record comes from a study of shared clonotypes between healthy human individuals. Overall study results and limits: Specimens sampled were limited to blood, with tissue repertoires likely differing. About 5% was the fraction of naive CD4 clonotypes found shared across several donors.

All donors were healthy HIV-negative adults lacking recent acute infections or vaccinations. Only Caucasian adults living in Nashville, Tennessee made up the donor group. The ends lost 0 bases at V and 3 bases at J; junction bases unmatched: 6. Germline CDR1 and CDR2: MDHEN and SYDVKM. This CDR3 region has 17 residues. Clones were sequenced by immunoSEQ multiplex PCR, and TCRdb holds only the in-frame ones, with some missing. The sample records roughly 2.2 million clones, 80% to 95% being singletons. Specimen: naive CD4+ T cells from PBMCs. The subset: CD45RA+ positively selected. This chain connects TRBV28 to TRBJ2-5, with 11 bases matching TRBD2. This TCR was sampled from a man aged 18 to 30 in good health. Some clones in this sample may be carry-over from other donors' samples. The CDR3 region is CASSLWSGTSGKETQYF. CDR3 in DNA: TGTGCCAGCAGTTTATGGTCCGGGACTAGCGGTAAAGAGACCCAGTACTTC.